This entry describes one T cell receptor (beta chain). This clone was observed a few times. Its antigen remains unidentified. The sample holds no much larger clone one base away, and base qualities are not on file. This entry belongs to a study of beta chain features in type 1 diabetes (dated by TCRdb to 2016 to 2018). In the study overall: Mean age, gender distribution, total cell number and subset yield did not differ between patients and healthy donors. Whereas all 30 or so donors provided naive and central memory subsets, regulatory and stem cell-like memory subsets were isolated from just 8 patients and roughly 8 healthy donors. Across all samples, fewer than 130 million sorted cells were examined, and cell number per subset correlated strongly with RNA yield. The study compared the TCRB repertoires of sorted circulating CD4+ T cell subsets in recently diagnosed type 1 diabetes patients with those in matched healthy donors.

The study at large found these results: Shorter templates might have been favored by PCR, but patient and control samples were amplified and corrected together, so both groups would have been affected equally by any skew. At VDJ recombination sites, patients with type 1 diabetes made fewer insertions and deleted more nucleotides, a pattern implying thymic rearrangement abnormalities. Because the HLA sub-analyses included only small numbers of individuals, any influence of HLA type on TCRB rearrangement was left unresolved. Because cDNA rather than genomic DNA was sequenced, highly expressing activated cells could have been over-represented, although no difference in activation and CD3 levels was found between groups. Naive, central memory and regulatory TCRB repertoires appeared to be more alike among patients than among healthy donors. In all four CD4+ subsets, TCRB CDR3 length was moderately but significantly shorter in type 1 diabetes patients.

The cysteine opens and the phenylalanine closes a CDR3 of 14 amino acids. The only DNA kept is the CDR3, 42 bases in frame from the first base. V drops 5 bases and J drops 2 bases, leaving 13 bases in between. The germline V gene specifies SGHTA as CDR1 and FQGNSA as CDR2. The entire amount of isolated RNA was reverse transcribed using the High Capacity cDNA Reverse Transcription Kit, so the sequenced TCRB transcripts were expressed ones. Deep immunoSEQ sequencing was performed on naive, central memory and regulatory T cell samples, with an average of approximately 4 million total reads per sample. After sorted cells were lysed in RLT buffer, RNA was extracted with DNase-treated RNeasy Micro or Mini kits, with the choice depending on cell number. Each cell subset was processed separately to prevent cross-contamination, with patient and healthy donor samples processed together. TCRB sequences were amplified from cDNA with the immunoSEQ multiplex PCR, producing 87-bp fragments spanning the CDR3 region. Sequencing of the amplicons was done on the Illumina HiSeq platform. In the original analysis: PCR bias was computationally corrected using synthetic template baselines, reads within Hamming distance 2 were collapsed, and singletons that could not be merged were discarded. Reads were aligned against IMGT so that V, D and J genes, CDR3 length and insertions or deletions at six rearrangement sites could be assigned. Clonotype counts were normalized to sorted cell number within each subset before computing true diversity and Gini coefficients with the tcR R package. The overlap coefficient, calculated on TCRB nucleotide sequences, was used to measure repertoire sharing. As a proxy for the pre-selection repertoire, out-of-frame TCRB sequences from naive cells were analyzed. The source is immuneACCESS, and TCRdb retained only in-frame sequences with V and J called. Part of the clones is not carried over; for the studies checked, unresolved V genes explain less than half of this, and the remainder is unexplained. Clone size and V and J calls were adopted from that table, with D and trimming inferred from the DNA. For this sample the table gives approximately 250,000 clones, of which around 15% were detected only once. 0.08% to 0.095% of the sample is taken by the ten largest.

Each donor gave one peripheral blood draw, averaging approximately 0.12 L, which was collected into heparinised tubes. A BD FACSAria II and a panel including CD45RO, CCR7, CD25, CD127, CD95 and CD27 were used to sort naive, central memory, regulatory and stem cell-like memory CD4+ T cells. All sorted populations exceeded 95% purity. PBMCs were isolated immediately by Lymphoprep density gradient centrifugation and stained directly without culture. Samples were stained and sorted in pairs, with one healthy donor and one patient per experiment, so that batch effects were minimized. Recombination joined TRBV7-2 with TRBJ2-7; no D segment can be confidently identified. This receptor was identified in a man aged 25 to 40 with type 1 diabetes. Sequenced sample: naive CD4+ T cells from blood. This specimen's cell subset or site label, interpreted: true naive CD4+ T cells. The CDR3 reads CASSTGYTTYEQYF. The sequenced DNA: TGTGCCAGCAGCACCGGGTATACCACCTACGAGCAGTACTTC.